A single sample is the source of the 29 T cell receptor beta chains below, sequenced in a study of T-cell reconstitution after alpha-beta-depleted transplantation in children. Construction of the TCRbeta library involved unique molecular identifiers. One entry per CDR3 protein results from TCRdb running MiXCR on the PCR reads. Among roughly 400,000 distinct CDR3 sequences listed, roughly 20% were seen once. The material sequenced was PBMCs from the stem cell graft donor, taken from the stem cell graft. The origin of the receptors is a human donor who donated a stem cell graft to a child with acute myeloid leukemia.

This chain links TRBV12-3 or TRBV12-4 with TRBJ1-1; D is possibly TRBD1 (5 bases). Between the trimmed V and J ends, which lost 7 bases and 4 bases, there was a span of 10 bases. The CDR3 extends over 12 amino acids. CDR3 residues: CASIAGGTEAFF. CDR3 coding DNA: TGTGCCAGCATAGCGGGGGGCACTGAAGCTTTCTTT.

In its sample, this clonotype was seen a few times. This sequence joins TRBV20-1 and TRBJ2-5, with D perhaps matching TRBD2 (6 bases). Trimming cost V 5 bases and J 3 bases, with 13 bases left between them. The germline CDR1 and CDR2 sequences are DFQATT and SNEGSKA (reference sequence). This CDR3 has 13 residues. CDR3 residues: CSAPAPSEETQYF. Here the CDR3 DNA reads TGCAGTGCTCCTGCCCCTAGCGAAGAGACCCAGTACTTC.

There are many counts of this clonotype. This sequence joins TRBV9 and TRBJ2-1; D perhaps matches TRBD2 (6 bases). This CDR3 comprises 13 residues. Germline V gene sequence: CDR1 SGDLS, CDR2 YYNGEE. Trimming took 4 bases from V and 4 from J, leaving 9 bases between them. This chain's CDR3 is CASSTGTYNEQFF. DNA of the CDR3: TGTGCCAGCAGCACCGGGACTTACAATGAGCAGTTCTTC.

This clonotype was seen more than once but under ten times. The chain joins TRBV12-3 or TRBV12-4 to TRBJ2-7, with 11 bases matching TRBD2. J lost 5 bases, V lost 5 bases, and 5 bases had no gene match. The CDR3 length is 14 residues. The CDR3 nucleotides are TGTGCCAGCAGTCGACTAGCGGGGACCCACGAGCAGTACTTC. This codes for CASSRLAGTHEQYF.

This rearrangement joins TRBV27 to TRBJ2-1; D is perhaps TRBD2 (5 bases). CDR3 length: 15 amino acids. V was cut by 3 bases and J by 7 bases, with 16 bases left in between. Germline CDR1 and CDR2: MNHEY and SMNVEV (reference sequence). CDR3 sequence: CASSFSEEFSNEQFF. Written as DNA, the CDR3 is TGTGCCAGCAGTTTTAGCGAGGAGTTCTCGAATGAGCAGTTCTTC.

This clonotype was picked up many times. The chain recombines TRBV20-1 with TRBJ1-1, with TRBD1 as a possible D gene (5 bases). Trimming left V 3 bases short and J 1 base short, with 18 bases between. CDR3 size: 16 residues. Per germline, CDR1 DFQATT and CDR2 SNEGSKA (reference sequence). The CDR3 region has the DNA TGCAGTGCTAGGGGAGGGGCAAGGACCCGGAACACTGAAGCTTTCTTT. Translated, it gives CSARGGARTRNTEAFF.

This clonotype was observed a few times. The chain links TRBV28 to TRBJ1-5; 7 bases are a match to TRBD1. Germline CDR1 is MDHEN and CDR2 is SYDVKM. This CDR3 has 17 residues. V was clipped by 6 bases and J by 3 bases; unmatched bases: 14. CDR3 bases: TGTGCCAGCAGCGAGGGACAGACAAGTTATACCAATCAGCCCCAGCATTTT. Its protein product is CASSEGQTSYTNQPQHF.

This chain connects TRBV5-6 to TRBJ2-3; 8 bases align to TRBD1. This CDR3 is 14 amino acids long. Germline V gene data show CDR1 as SGHDT and CDR2 as YYEEEE. V was clipped by 4 bases and J by 4 bases; unmatched bases: 5. The CDR3 region is CASSSRGPSDTQYF. The CDR3 nucleotides are TGTGCCAGCAGCAGCAGGGGGCCATCAGATACGCAGTATTTT. The complete variable domain, with remaining parts taken from reference TRBV5-6 and TRBJ2-3, reads DAGVTQSPTHLIKTRGQQVTLRCSPKSGHDTVSWYQQALGQGPQFIFQYYEEEERQRGNFPDRFSGHQFPNYSSELNVNALLLGDSALYLCASSSRGPSDTQYFGPGTRLTVL.

This chain links TRBV20-1 with TRBJ2-3; 10 nucleotides line up with TRBD2. J lost 5 bases, V lost 4 bases, and 6 bases had no gene match. Germline V gene data show CDR1 as DFQATT and CDR2 as SNEGSKA (reference sequence). The CDR3 runs 14 residues. The DNA of the CDR3 is TGCAGTGCTAAGCGGGAGGGCCAGAGAGATACGCAGTATTTT. Amino acids: CSAKREGQRDTQYF.

The CDR3 region is CASSLRRAGNSPLHF. Here the CDR3 DNA reads TGTGCCAGCAGCTTGCGGAGGGCTGGTAATTCACCCCTCCACTTT. The chain joins TRBV11-2 to TRBJ1-6; D remains unclear. This CDR3 is 15 amino acids long. The V gene's germline CDR1 is SGHAT and CDR2 FQNNGV. The ends were cut back, 3 bases at V and 6 bases at J, with 12 bases in the middle.

This clonotype has only a few counts. The genes are TRBV12-3 or TRBV12-4 and TRBJ2-1; D uncertain. This CDR3 has 13 residues. The V gene lost 5 bases and the J gene lost 1 base, with 6 bases spanning the gap. CDR3 amino acids: CASSPMSYNEQFF. CDR3 DNA: TGTGCCAGCAGTCCTATGTCCTACAATGAGCAGTTCTTC.

This clonotype showed up many times. CDR3 sequence reads: CASSLEYNEQFF. CDR3 nucleotide sequence: TGTGCCAGCAGTTTAGAGTACAATGAGCAGTTCTTC. The rearrangement joins TRBV12-3 or TRBV12-4 to TRBJ2-1; D remains unclear. V was shortened by 1 base and J by 4 bases, with 2 bases between the two germline ends. This CDR3 region has 12 residues.

V gene TRBV25-1 combines with J gene TRBJ1-3; D perhaps matches TRBD1 (5 bases). CDR1 and CDR2 from the germline V gene are MGHDK and SYGVNS. The CDR3 spans 15 residues. The ends were cut back, 7 bases at V and 1 base at J, with 14 bases in the middle. CDR3 protein: CASMTARESGNTIYF. CDR3 in DNA: TGTGCCAGCATGACAGCTCGGGAGTCTGGAAACACCATATATTTT.

This clonotype was recorded a few times. The chain employs TRBV27 and TRBJ2-7; TRBD1 aligns across 7 bases. This CDR3 region has 16 residues. Per the germline V gene, CDR1 is MNHEY and CDR2 is SMNVEV (reference sequence). Losses at the gene ends were 4 bases for V and 3 bases for J; bases not matched to a gene: 12. The CDR3 is CASSSPLGTEVYEQYF. In DNA form, the CDR3 reads TGTGCCAGCAGTTCACCCCTCGGGACAGAAGTCTACGAGCAGTACTTC.

The chain couples TRBV7-2 to TRBJ2-7, with D perhaps matching TRBD1 or TRBD2 (6 bases each). The V end lost 2 bases, the J end lost 1 base, and 9 bases lay between the germline ends. CDR3 length: 14 residues. Germline loops: CDR1 SGHTA, CDR2 FQGNSA. CDR3 nucleotides: TGTGCCAGCAGCTTATTAGGGGGGTCCTACGAGCAGTACTTC. Residues: CASSLLGGSYEQYF.

In this sample, this clonotype turned up a few times. The V call is TRBV7-9, the J call TRBJ1-1; possibly TRBD1 for D (5 bases). The V gene's germline CDR1 is SEHNR and CDR2 FQNEAQ (reference sequence). The CDR3 runs 13 residues. V gave up 3 bases and J gave up 8 bases, with 13 bases separating them. In DNA, the CDR3 is TGTGCCAGCAGCTTCGAGGGGCGATGGGAAGCTTTCTTT. Amino acid sequence: CASSFEGRWEAFF.

This clonotype has at least ten counts. The V and J genes are TRBV6-5 and TRBJ2-7; D not certain. In germline, CDR1 is MNHEY, CDR2 SVGAGI. The CDR3 runs 10 residues. The V end lost 6 bases, the J end lost 6 bases, and 6 bases lay between the germline ends. CDR3: CASSPPEQYF. The CDR3 nucleotides read TGTGCCAGCAGCCCTCCCGAGCAGTACTTC.

The rearrangement links TRBV6-1 to TRBJ2-1, with 8 bases identical to TRBD2. This CDR3 comprises 14 residues. Trimming at V came to 7 bases and at J to 6 bases, leaving 8 bases not matched to a gene. Looked up from germline, CDR1 is MNHNS and CDR2 is SASEGT. The chain's CDR3 is CASTPGLGVNEQFF. The DNA for the CDR3 is TGTGCCAGCACCCCGGGACTAGGGGTCAATGAGCAGTTCTTC.

This rearrangement joins TRBV20-1 to TRBJ2-7, with a tentative D call TRBD1 (5 bases). V was cut by 3 bases and J by 1 base, with 10 bases left in between. Germline CDR1 DFQATT, CDR2 SNEGSKA (reference sequence). The CDR3 spans 13 residues. CDR3 in amino acids: CSASAPGSYEQYF. The DNA of the CDR3 is TGCAGTGCTAGCGCTCCAGGGTCCTACGAGCAGTACTTC.

The sample holds many counts of this clonotype. The chain recombines TRBV12-3 or TRBV12-4 with TRBJ2-7; 8 bases align to TRBD2. V shed 1 base, J shed 7 bases, and the junction held 0 bases outside the gene matches. The CDR3 spans 12 residues. CDR3 nucleotides: TGTGCCAGCAGTTTAGAGCGGGGGGAGCAGTACTTC. Its translation is CASSLERGEQYF.

DNA for the CDR3: TGCGCCAGCAGCTTGGCGGGTGGGCAGGGGATCGAGCAGTACTTC. Residues: CASSLAGGQGIEQYF. The V call is TRBV5-1, the J call TRBJ2-7; tentative D call: TRBD1 (6 bases). The V and J ends lost 0 bases and 6 bases respectively, with 16 bases between them. This CDR3 comprises 15 residues. Looked up from germline, CDR1 is SGHRS and CDR2 is YFSETQ.

This clonotype was seen a few times. V gene TRBV12-3 or TRBV12-4 combines with J gene TRBJ2-1, with 11 nucleotides matching TRBD2. The CDR3 loop spans 17 amino acids. V lost 6 bases and J lost 7; bases outside the gene matches: 14. The CDR3 bases are TGTGCCAGCAGCCCTAGCCGGGTGCTAGCGGGAGGTAATGAGCAGTTCTTC. Translation gives CASSPSRVLAGGNEQFF.

This rearrangement joins TRBV5-1 to TRBJ2-7; D gene ambiguous. Trimming shortened V by 1 base and J by 0 bases, and 8 bases separated the two germline ends. The CDR3 length is 14 residues. From germline, CDR1 is SGHRS and CDR2 YFSETQ. In nucleotides, the CDR3 is TGCGCCAGCAGCTTGACACAGAGCTCCTACGAGCAGTACTTC. As protein: CASSLTQSSYEQYF. The full variable domain, rest sourced from reference TRBV5-1 and TRBJ2-7, is KAGVTQTPRYLIKTRGQQVTLSCSPISGHRSVSWYQQTPGQGLQFLFEYFSETQRNKGNFPGRFSGRQFSNSRSEMNVSTLELGDSALYLCASSLTQSSYEQYFGPGTRLTVT.

This clonotype appeared many times. The genes are TRBV29-1 and TRBJ1-2, with 7 nucleotides matching TRBD1. Germline lookup yields CDR1 SQVTM and CDR2 ANQGSEA. This CDR3 is built from 13 residues. J gave up 6 bases and V 6 bases, and 10 bases lay outside the gene matches. DNA of the CDR3: TGCAGCGTGGGAGGACAGGCTACGGATGGCTACACCTTC. Translating it yields CSVGGQATDGYTF.

The J gene is TRBJ2-7, the V gene TRBV28, with no clear D. V lost 5 bases, J lost 9 bases, and 14 bases lay in between. Germline assignment: CDR1 MDHEN and CDR2 SYDVKM. There are 12 residues in the CDR3. The CDR3 coding sequence is TGTGCCAGCAGTCCCTCGAACGGTAGGCAGTACTTC. Translating gives CASSPSNGRQYF.

This clonotype was counted a single time. The junction shows a germline mismatch at one end, possibly a read error. The V gene is TRBV15, the J gene TRBJ2-5; TRBD1 matches at 8 bases. The CDR3 loop spans 15 amino acids. The germline CDR1 and CDR2 sequences are LNHNV and YYDKDF (reference sequence). CDR3 in amino acids: CATRTPDRAGETQCF. CDR3 nucleotides: TGTGCCACCAGGACCCCGGACAGGGCAGGGGAGACCCAGTGCTTC.

This sequence joins TRBV12-3 or TRBV12-4 and TRBJ1-5; D unclear. The CDR3 is 14 residues long. V lost 6 bases and J 0 bases, leaving 9 bases between the germline ends. The CDR3 sequence: CASSQSDSNQPQHF. CDR3 DNA sequence: TGTGCCAGCAGCCAAAGCGATAGCAATCAGCCCCAGCATTTT.

This clonotype was recorded many times. The rearrangement joins TRBV29-1 to TRBJ2-7; possible D gene TRBD2, 5 bases. Trimming pared 0 bases from V and 2 bases from J, leaving 14 bases between. CDR1 is SQVTM, CDR2 ANQGSEA, per germline. This CDR3 contains 15 residues. CDR3 in amino acids: CSVEDPRDPPYEQYF. In DNA form, the CDR3 reads TGCAGCGTTGAAGACCCCCGGGATCCACCCTACGAGCAGTACTTC.

The rearrangement uses TRBV6-1 and TRBJ2-7, with D possibly TRBD2 on 5 matching bases. Germline-derived CDR1 and CDR2 are MNHNS and SASEGT. The CDR3 has 14 amino acids. The V gene lost 5 bases and the J gene lost 3 bases, with 14 bases spanning the gap. The CDR3 loop is CASSPRGSNYEQYF. For the CDR3, the DNA is TGTGCCAGCAGTCCCCGGGGATCCAACTACGAGCAGTACTTC.